One and the same sample provided the 9 T cell receptor beta chains below, sequenced in a study of vaccination and CD4 T cells after COVID-19 (dated by TCRdb to the early 2020s). This specimen's treatment or condition label, interpreted: roughly nine-day PBMC culture with coronavirus spike peptide pools or control peptides (ViraFEST assay). CD4+ T cells from unexposed donors were collected before the COVID-19 pandemic (2011-2018). Their target antigens are unknown. Library preparation employed PCR. Sequencing used an Illumina iSeq 100. DNA from cultured CD4+ T cells underwent TCR sequencing with the Oncomine TCR Beta short-read assay at the Johns Hopkins FTIC core. The QIAamp micro DNA kit was used to extract genomic DNA from the cultured CD4+ T cells. TCRdb reworked the public reads: Q25 trimming with fastp, MiXCR clone assembly, productive beta chains retained. Here each entry gathers all rows of one CDR3 protein and keeps the most common genes and DNA. Present in this sample are approximately 11,000 distinct CDR3 sequences, approximately 39% of which were seen just once. 20% to 25% of the sample is taken by the ten largest.

The specimen was CD4+ T cells from blood, cultured in vitro. Receptors were obtained from a human donor in good health.

This chain connects TRBV20-1 to TRBJ2-1, with D possibly being TRBD2 (6 bases). The CDR3 runs to 11 residues. V was shortened by 0 bases and J by 13 bases, with 10 bases between the two germline ends. Per the germline V gene, CDR1 is DFQATT and CDR2 is SNEGSKA (reference sequence). This CDR3 reads CSARENGGQFF. The DNA of the CDR3 is TGCAGTGCTAGAGAGAACGGGGGTCAGTTCTTC.

This chain links TRBV10-3 with TRBJ2-3; 9 bases match TRBD2. The CDR3 runs 17 residues. Germline V lookup: CDR1 ENHRY, CDR2 SYGVKD. V was clipped by 3 bases and J by 1 base; unmatched bases: 8. CDR3 in DNA: TGTGCCATCAGTGACCCGAGAGCGGGAGGCCGCACAGATACGCAGTATTTT. Translation gives CAISDPRAGGRTDTQYF.

This chain connects TRBV6-1 to TRBJ2-5; D unclear. The CDR3 runs to 14 residues. Germline CDR1 is MNHNS and CDR2 is SASEGT. Trimming stripped 1 base from V and 2 bases from J, with 8 bases between. CDR3 DNA: TGTGCCAGCAGTGAAGGCCCGATACAAGAGACCCAGTACTTC. It translates to CASSEGPIQETQYF.

CDR3 nucleotides: TGCGCCAGCAGTTTGACAGGGAAGGAGAACACTGAAGCTTTCTTT. It codes for CASSLTGKENTEAFF. This chain joins TRBV5-1 and TRBJ1-1, with 7 positions matching TRBD1. In germline, CDR1 is SGHRS, CDR2 YFSETQ. This CDR3 spans 15 amino acids. V lost 5 bases to trimming and J lost 1 base; unmatched junction nucleotides: 8.

This clonotype occurred a few times. The chain is built from TRBV10-1 and TRBJ2-6, with D possibly being TRBD2 (6 bases). V lost 7 bases and J lost 2, with 12 bases in between. The CDR3 totals 15 residues. The germline gives CDR1 WNHNN, CDR2 SYGVQD (reference sequence). Written as DNA, the CDR3 is TGCGCCAGCAATTCGGGGGTCCCTGGGGCCAACGTCCTGACTTTC. Translating it yields CASNSGVPGANVLTF.

J is TRBJ1-1 and V is TRBV5-4; TRBD1 might be the D (6 bases). Germline V gene lookup returns CDR1 SGHNT and CDR2 YYREEE (reference sequence). The CDR3 has 14 residues. V lost 6 bases to trimming and J lost 1 base, with 13 bases between them. CDR3 residues: CASTRAQGNTEAFF. The CDR3 region has the DNA TGTGCCAGCACCCGGGCACAGGGGAACACTGAAGCTTTCTTT.

The chain combines TRBV11-3 with TRBJ2-1; tentatively, D is TRBD2 (5 bases). Germline CDR1 SGHNT, CDR2 YENEEA. Trimming cost V 5 bases and J 2 bases, with 10 bases left between them. This CDR3 is 14 amino acids long. The CDR3 DNA reads as TGTGCCAGCAGCCGCCCTAGCCCCTACAATGAGCAGTTCTTC. It is translated as CASSRPSPYNEQFF.

The chain combines TRBV24-1 with TRBJ2-7; TRBD1 matches at 10 bases. The CDR3 is 14 amino acids. J gave up 4 bases and V 7 bases, and 6 bases lay outside the gene matches. The germline gives CDR1 KGHDR, CDR2 SFDVKD. CDR3 in DNA: TGTGCCACCAGCTCGGACAGGGGGATATACGAGCAGTACTTC. This encodes CATSSDRGIYEQYF.

The chain has TRBV21-1 and TRBJ2-3; whether TRBD1, the table's D call, matches the DNA was not checked. TRBV21-1 is deemed a pseudogene. This CDR3 comprises 16 residues. The CDR3 protein is CASSKVGGRSTDTQYF. The CDR3 DNA reads as TGTGCCAGCAGCAAAGTGGGGGGGCGAAGCACAGATACGCAGTATTTT.